The T cell receptor beta chain under discussion was sequenced for a study of T cell responses to AZD1222 COVID-19 vaccine. Study-level points and caveats: The study sampled repertoires only after the peak T cell response. Clonal diversity was possibly underestimated, and white British individuals and females predominated among donors. Nearly half of spike-specific TCRs reportedly target variant regions that are unmutated in the B.1.351 and B.1.1.7 variants. Spike-specific TCR breadth and depth went up after people got two AZD1222 doses.

The repertoire was sequenced with immunoSEQ multiplex PCR; TCRdb's copy has only in-frame clones and lacks some. The sample holds roughly 110,000 clones; over 80% are singletons and the top ten take around 6.6%. J lost 8 bases, V lost 4 bases, and 8 bases had no gene match. The CDR3 runs to 13 residues. Germline values: CDR1 SGHNT, CDR2 YYREEE (reference sequence). On this clone: What it recognizes is unknown.

This chain joins TRBV5-4 and TRBJ1-2, with 7 bases that match TRBD1. The sequenced sample was peripheral blood, obtained 28 days after the second AZD1222 dose. The clonotype was recovered from an adult who received the AZD1222 COVID-19 vaccine. The CDR3 protein is CASSVDRAEGYTF. The CDR3 coding sequence is TGTGCCAGCAGCGTCGACAGGGCGGAGGGCTACACCTTC.